The clone carrying this T cell receptor (beta chain) was counted ten times or more. The antigen is not known. The data originate from a study of T cells after yellow fever vaccination. Study observations and caveats: Sorted repertoires could include abundant contaminating clonotypes from bulk cells. The appearance of a small share of clonotypes in both CD4 and CD8 compartments was observed.

This CDR3 has 12 residues. The germline CDR1 and CDR2 sequences are MDHEN and SYDVKM. Trimming removed 1 base at V and 4 bases at J, with 4 bases between. A 5'RACE template-switching step, the method used to make TCR cDNA, added a universal primer site and UMIs. MiXCR, run by TCRdb on the 5' RACE reads, gives a single entry per CDR3 protein. The table records around 310,000 distinct CDR3 sequences, approximately 4% of them present only once. J is TRBJ1-1 and V is TRBV28; no clear D. The specimen was PBMCs, collected 15 days after the yellow fever booster vaccination. This sequence was found in a man between 18 and 35 years old who received the YFV17D yellow fever vaccine. The CDR3 region is CASSLLPTEAFF. The CDR3 DNA sequence: TGTGCCAGCAGTTTATTGCCCACTGAAGCTTTCTTT.